What follows are 5 T cell receptor beta chains derived from one specimen sequenced in a study of cytomegalovirus exposure and HLA in healthy donors. A multiplex PCR was run with 60 Vbeta primers and 13 Jbeta primers. Clones were read by immunoSEQ multiplex PCR, and TCRdb kept only the in-frame ones, dropping some. In the table there are about 200,000 clones, around 78% of which are singletons. The sequencing sample was made of PBMCs. The receptors were sampled from a young man in good health and CMV-seronegative.

The chain joins TRBV7-3 to TRBJ2-3; TRBD2 aligns across 8 bases. V shed 1 base, J shed 1 base, and the junction held 4 bases outside the gene matches. Germline V gives CDR1 SGHTA, CDR2 FQGTGA. CDR3 length: 16 amino acids. The CDR3 region is CASSLIAGGGTDTQYF. The CDR3 bases are TGTGCCAGCAGCTTAATTGCGGGAGGAGGCACAGATACGCAGTATTTT.

The rearrangement links TRBV7-3 to TRBJ2-1; a weak D match, TRBD2 (6 bases). Germline lookup yields CDR1 SGHTA and CDR2 FQGTGA. Trimming took off 5 bases at V and 1 base at J, with 12 bases between the two ends. This CDR3 comprises 15 residues. The CDR3 DNA is TGTGCCAGCAGCGCTACGGGAGATTCCTACAATGAGCAGTTCTTC. Translated: CASSATGDSYNEQFF.

In this sample, this clone turned up once. This chain connects TRBV5-1 to TRBJ2-3; D may be TRBD2 (6 bases). The germline V and J ends were trimmed by 9 bases and 2 bases, with 10 bases remaining between them. From germline, CDR1 is SGHRS and CDR2 YFSETQ. This CDR3 region has 12 residues. This chain's CDR3 is CATRDSTDTQYF. The CDR3 DNA follows: TGCGCCACCCGGGACTCCACAGATACGCAGTATTTT.

CDR3 nucleotide sequence: TGTGCCAGCAGCGGATTGGACGGGACCTACGAGCAGTACTTC. It codes for CASSGLDGTYEQYF. J is TRBJ2-7 and V is TRBV9; possibly TRBD2 for D (5 bases). CDR1 is SGDLS and CDR2 is YYNGEE in the germline V gene. V dropped 3 bases and J dropped 2 bases, with 12 bases sitting between them. The CDR3 sequence is 14 residues long.

This clone qualifies as medium-sized. Distinct nucleotide sequences in the sample also encode this CDR3. The genes are TRBV6-4 and TRBJ2-3, with 9 bases matching TRBD2. This CDR3 has 15 residues. With V trimmed by 5 bases and J by 3 bases, 6 bases remained unmatched. Germline assignment: CDR1 MRHNA and CDR2 SNTAGT. CDR3 amino acids: CASSPGLAETDTQYF. DNA of the CDR3: TGTGCCAGCAGTCCGGGACTAGCAGAGACAGATACGCAGTATTTT.